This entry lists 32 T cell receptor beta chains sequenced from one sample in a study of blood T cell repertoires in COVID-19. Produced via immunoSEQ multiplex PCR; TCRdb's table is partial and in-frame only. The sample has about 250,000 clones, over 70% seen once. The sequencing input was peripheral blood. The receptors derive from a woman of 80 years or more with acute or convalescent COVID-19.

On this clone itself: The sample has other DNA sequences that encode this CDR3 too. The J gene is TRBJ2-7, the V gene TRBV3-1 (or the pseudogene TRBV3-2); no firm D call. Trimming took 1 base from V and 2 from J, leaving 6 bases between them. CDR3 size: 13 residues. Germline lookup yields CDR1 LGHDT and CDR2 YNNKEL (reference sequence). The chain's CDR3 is CASSQAGPYEQYF. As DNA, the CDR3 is TGTGCCAGCAGCCAAGCAGGTCCCTACGAGCAGTACTTC.

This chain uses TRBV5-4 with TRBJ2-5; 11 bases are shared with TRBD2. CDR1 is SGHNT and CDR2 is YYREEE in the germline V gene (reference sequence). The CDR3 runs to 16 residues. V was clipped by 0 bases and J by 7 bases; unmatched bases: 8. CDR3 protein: CASSLGGTSGRGTQYF. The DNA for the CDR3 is TGTGCCAGCAGCTTGGGAGGCACTAGCGGGAGAGGGACCCAGTACTTC.

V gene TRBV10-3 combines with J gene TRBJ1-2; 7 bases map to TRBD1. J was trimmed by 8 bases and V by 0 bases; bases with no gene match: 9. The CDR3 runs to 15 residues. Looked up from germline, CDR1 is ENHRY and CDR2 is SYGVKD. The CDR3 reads CAISESGTASGGYTF. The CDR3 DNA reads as TGTGCCATCAGTGAGTCCGGGACAGCTTCAGGGGGCTACACCTTC.

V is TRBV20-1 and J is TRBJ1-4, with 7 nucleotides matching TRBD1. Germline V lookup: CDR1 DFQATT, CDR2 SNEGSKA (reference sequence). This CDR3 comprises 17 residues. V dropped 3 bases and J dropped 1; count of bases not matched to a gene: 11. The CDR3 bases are TGCAGTGCTAGTTGGGCCAGGGGGTGGGGAACTAATGAAAAACTGTTTTTT. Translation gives CSASWARGWGTNEKLFF.

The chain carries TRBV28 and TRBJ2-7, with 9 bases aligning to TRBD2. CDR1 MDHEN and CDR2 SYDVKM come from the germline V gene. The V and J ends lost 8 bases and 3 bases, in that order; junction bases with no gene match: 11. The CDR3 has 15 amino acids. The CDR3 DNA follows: TGTGCCAGCCGTTCCCCTAGCGGGAACGGCTACGAGCAGTACTTC. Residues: CASRSPSGNGYEQYF.

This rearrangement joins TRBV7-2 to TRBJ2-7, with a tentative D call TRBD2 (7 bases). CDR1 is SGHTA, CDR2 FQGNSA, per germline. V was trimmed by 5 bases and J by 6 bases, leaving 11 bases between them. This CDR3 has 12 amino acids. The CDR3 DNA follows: TGTGCCAGCAGCCCCCGGGGGGCCGAGCAGTACTTC. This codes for CASSPRGAEQYF.

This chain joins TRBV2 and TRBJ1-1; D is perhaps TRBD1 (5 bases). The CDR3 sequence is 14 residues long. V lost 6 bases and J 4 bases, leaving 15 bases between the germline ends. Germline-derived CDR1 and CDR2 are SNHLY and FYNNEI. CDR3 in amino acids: CASSLPGRATEAFF. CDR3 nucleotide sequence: TGTGCCAGCAGCCTCCCAGGCAGGGCCACTGAAGCTTTCTTT.

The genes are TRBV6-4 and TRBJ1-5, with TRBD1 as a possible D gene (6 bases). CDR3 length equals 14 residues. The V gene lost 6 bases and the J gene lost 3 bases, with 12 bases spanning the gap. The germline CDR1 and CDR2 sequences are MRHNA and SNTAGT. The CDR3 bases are TGTGCCAGCAGCGAGGGGGAACCCAATCAGCCCCAGCATTTT. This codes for CASSEGEPNQPQHF.

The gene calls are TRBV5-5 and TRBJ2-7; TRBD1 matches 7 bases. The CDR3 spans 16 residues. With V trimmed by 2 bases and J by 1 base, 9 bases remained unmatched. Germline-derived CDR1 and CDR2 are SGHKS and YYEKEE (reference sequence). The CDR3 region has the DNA TGTGCCAGCAGCTTTTTACCCATGGACAGGTCCTACGAGCAGTACTTC. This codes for CASSFLPMDRSYEQYF.

As DNA, the CDR3 is TGTGCCAGCAGCCGACAGAAGCAAGAGACCCAGTACTTC. This translates into CASSRQKQETQYF. This chain links TRBV7-2 with TRBJ2-5, with D perhaps matching TRBD1 (5 bases). Germline lookup yields CDR1 SGHTA and CDR2 FQGNSA. This CDR3 spans 13 amino acids. V was clipped by 5 bases and J by 2 bases, with 9 bases between them. The variable domain in full, with the rest retrieved from reference TRBV7-2 and TRBJ2-5, is GAGVSQSPSNKVTEKGKDVELRCDPISGHTALYWYRQSLGQGLEFLIYFQGNSAPDKSGLPSDRFSAERTGGSVSTLTIQRTQQEDSAVYLCASSRQKQETQYFGPGTRLLVL.

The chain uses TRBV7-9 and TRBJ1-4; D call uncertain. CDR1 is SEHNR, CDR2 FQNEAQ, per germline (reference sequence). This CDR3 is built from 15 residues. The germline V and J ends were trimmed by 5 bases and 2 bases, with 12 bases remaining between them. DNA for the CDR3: TGTGCCAGCAGCCCCTATACGCGGACTAATGAAAAACTGTTTTTT. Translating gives CASSPYTRTNEKLFF. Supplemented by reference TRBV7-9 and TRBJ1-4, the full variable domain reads DTGVSQNPRHKITKRGQNVTFRCDPISEHNRLYWYRQTLGQGPEFLTYFQNEAQLEKSRLLSDRFSAERPKGSFSTLEIQRTEQGDSAMYLCASSPYTRTNEKLFFGSGTQLSVL.

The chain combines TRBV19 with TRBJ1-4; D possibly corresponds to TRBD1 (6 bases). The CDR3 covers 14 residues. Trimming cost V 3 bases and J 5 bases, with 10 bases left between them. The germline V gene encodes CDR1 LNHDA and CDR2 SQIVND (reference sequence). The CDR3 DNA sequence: TGTGCCAGTAGTATGATAACAGGGAATGAAAAACTGTTTTTT. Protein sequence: CASSMITGNEKLFF.

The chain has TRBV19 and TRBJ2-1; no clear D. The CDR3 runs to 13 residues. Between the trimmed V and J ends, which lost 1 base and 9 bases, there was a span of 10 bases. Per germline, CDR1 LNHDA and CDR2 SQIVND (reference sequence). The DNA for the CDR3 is TGTGCCAGTAGTATAGGGGCCGCGTTTGAGCAGTTCTTC. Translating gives CASSIGAAFEQFF.

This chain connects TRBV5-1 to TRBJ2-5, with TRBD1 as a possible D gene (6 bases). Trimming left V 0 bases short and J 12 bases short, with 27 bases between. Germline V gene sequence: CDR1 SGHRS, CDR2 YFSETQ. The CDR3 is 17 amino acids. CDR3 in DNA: TGCGCCAGCAGCTTGGGGAGGATGGAGAACAGGGTAGGCGAAAAGTACTTC. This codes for CASSLGRMENRVGEKYF.

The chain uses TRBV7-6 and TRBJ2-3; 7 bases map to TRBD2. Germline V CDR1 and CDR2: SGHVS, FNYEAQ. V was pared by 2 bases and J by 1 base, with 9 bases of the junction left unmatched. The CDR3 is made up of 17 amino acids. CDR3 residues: CASSLRVRGSGTDTQYF. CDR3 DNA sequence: TGTGCCAGCAGCTTAAGAGTTCGCGGGAGTGGCACAGATACGCAGTATTTT.

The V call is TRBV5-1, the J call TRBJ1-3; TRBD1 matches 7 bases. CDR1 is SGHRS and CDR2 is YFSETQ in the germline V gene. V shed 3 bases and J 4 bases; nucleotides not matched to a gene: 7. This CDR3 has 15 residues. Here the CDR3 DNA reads TGCGCCAGCAGCTCGGTGGGACAGATCGGAAACACCATATATTTT. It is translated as CASSSVGQIGNTIYF.

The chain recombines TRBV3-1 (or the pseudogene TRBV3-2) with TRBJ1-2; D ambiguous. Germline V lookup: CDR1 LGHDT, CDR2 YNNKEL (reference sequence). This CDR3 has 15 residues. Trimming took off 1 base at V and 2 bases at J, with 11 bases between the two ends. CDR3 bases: TGTGCCAGCAGCCAAGGTGGAAGAGGGAACTATGGCTACACCTTC. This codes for CASSQGGRGNYGYTF.

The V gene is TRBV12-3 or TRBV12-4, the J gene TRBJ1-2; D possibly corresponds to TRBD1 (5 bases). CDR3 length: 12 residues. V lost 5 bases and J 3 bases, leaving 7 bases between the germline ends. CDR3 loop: CASSPRDYGYTF. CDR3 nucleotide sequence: TGTGCCAGCAGTCCCAGGGACTATGGCTACACCTTC.

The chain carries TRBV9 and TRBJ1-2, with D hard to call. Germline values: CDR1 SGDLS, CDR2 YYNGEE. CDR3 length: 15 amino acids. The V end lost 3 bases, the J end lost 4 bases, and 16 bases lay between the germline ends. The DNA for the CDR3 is TGTGCCAGCAGCGGCGAGGGTTGGGTGGGCTATGGCTACACCTTC. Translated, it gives CASSGEGWVGYGYTF.

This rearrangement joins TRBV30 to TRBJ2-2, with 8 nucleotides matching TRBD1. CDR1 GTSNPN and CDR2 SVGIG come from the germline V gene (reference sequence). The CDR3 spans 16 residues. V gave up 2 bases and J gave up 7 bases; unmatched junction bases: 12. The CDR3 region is CAWSLQGECKYGELFF. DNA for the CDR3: TGTGCCTGGAGTCTACAGGGGGAATGTAAGTACGGGGAGCTGTTTTTT.

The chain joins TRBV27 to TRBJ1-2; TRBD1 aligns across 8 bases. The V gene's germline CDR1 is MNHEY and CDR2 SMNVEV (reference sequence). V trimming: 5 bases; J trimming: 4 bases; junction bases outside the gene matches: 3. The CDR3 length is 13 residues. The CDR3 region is CASSPTGVYGYTF. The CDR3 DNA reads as TGTGCCAGCAGTCCGACAGGGGTCTATGGCTACACCTTC.

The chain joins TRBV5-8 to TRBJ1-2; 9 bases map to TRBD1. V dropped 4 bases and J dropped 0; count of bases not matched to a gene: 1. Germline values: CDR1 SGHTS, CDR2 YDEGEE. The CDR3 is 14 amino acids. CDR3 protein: CASSRTGANYGYTF. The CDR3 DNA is TGTGCCAGCAGCCGGACAGGGGCTAACTATGGCTACACCTTC.

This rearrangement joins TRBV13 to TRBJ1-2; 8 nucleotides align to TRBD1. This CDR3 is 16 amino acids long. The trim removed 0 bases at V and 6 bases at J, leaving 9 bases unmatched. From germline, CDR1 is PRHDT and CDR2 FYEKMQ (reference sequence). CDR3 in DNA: TGTGCCAGCAGCTTAGGCCGATCAGGGGGCAACGATGGCTACACCTTC. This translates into CASSLGRSGGNDGYTF.

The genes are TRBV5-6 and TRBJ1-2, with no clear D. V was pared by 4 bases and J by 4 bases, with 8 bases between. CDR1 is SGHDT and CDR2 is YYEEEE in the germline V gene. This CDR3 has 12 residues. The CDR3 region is CASSRDIYGYTF. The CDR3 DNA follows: TGTGCCAGCAGCCGCGACATCTATGGCTACACCTTC. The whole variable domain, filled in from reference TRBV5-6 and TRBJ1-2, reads DAGVTQSPTHLIKTRGQQVTLRCSPKSGHDTVSWYQQALGQGPQFIFQYYEEEERQRGNFPDRFSGHQFPNYSSELNVNALLLGDSALYLCASSRDIYGYTFGSGTRLTVV.

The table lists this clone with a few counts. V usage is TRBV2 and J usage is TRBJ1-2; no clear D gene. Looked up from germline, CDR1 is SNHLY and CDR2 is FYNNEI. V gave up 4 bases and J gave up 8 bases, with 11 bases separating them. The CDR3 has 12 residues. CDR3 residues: CASSGGPTGYTF. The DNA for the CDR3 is TGTGCCAGCAGTGGAGGGCCAACGGGCTACACCTTC.

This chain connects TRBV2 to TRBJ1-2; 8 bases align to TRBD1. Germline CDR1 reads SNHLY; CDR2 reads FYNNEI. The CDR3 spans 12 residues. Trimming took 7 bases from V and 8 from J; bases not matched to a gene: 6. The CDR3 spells CASTQDRVGYTF. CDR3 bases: TGTGCCAGCACCCAGGACAGGGTGGGCTACACCTTC.

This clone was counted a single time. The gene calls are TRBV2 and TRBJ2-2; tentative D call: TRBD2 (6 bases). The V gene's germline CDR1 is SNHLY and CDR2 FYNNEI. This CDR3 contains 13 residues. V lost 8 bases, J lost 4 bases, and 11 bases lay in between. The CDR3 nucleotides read TGTGCCAGCTCGGCCGGGGGCACCGGGGAGCTGTTTTTT. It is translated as CASSAGGTGELFF.

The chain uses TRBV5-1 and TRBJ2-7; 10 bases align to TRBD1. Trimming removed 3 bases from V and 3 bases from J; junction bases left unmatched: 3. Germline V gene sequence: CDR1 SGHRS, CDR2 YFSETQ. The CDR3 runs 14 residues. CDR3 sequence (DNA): TGCGCCAGCAGCTCGGACAGGGGGGGCTACGAGCAGTACTTC. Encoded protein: CASSSDRGGYEQYF.

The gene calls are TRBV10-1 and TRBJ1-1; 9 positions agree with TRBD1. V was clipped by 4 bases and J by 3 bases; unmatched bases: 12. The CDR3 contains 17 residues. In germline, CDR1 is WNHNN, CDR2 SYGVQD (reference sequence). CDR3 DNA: TGCGCCAGCAGTGGCTACGGGACAGGGCCCGAGGACACTGAAGCTTTCTTT. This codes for CASSGYGTGPEDTEAFF.

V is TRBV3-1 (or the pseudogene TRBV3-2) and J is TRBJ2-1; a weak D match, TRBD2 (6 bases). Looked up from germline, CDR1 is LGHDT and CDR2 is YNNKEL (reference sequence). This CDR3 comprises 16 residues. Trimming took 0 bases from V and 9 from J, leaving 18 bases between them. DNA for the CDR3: TGTGCCAGCAGCCAAGAAGTCCTAGCGATAGGTAGTGAGCAGTTCTTC. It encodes CASSQEVLAIGSEQFF.

CDR3 loop: CASSPRTGANNEQFF. CDR3 DNA: TGTGCCAGCAGTCCCCGGACAGGGGCCAACAATGAGCAGTTCTTC. The chain couples TRBV27 to TRBJ2-1; 9 bases line up with TRBD1. Germline CDR1 is MNHEY and CDR2 is SMNVEV (reference sequence). The CDR3 has 15 amino acids. The V and J ends lost 5 bases and 5 bases, in that order; junction bases with no gene match: 7.

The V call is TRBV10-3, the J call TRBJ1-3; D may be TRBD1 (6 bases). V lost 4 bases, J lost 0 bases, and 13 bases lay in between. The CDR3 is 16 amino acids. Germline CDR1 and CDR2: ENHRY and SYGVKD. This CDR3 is CAISGTGQSSGNTIYF. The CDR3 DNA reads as TGTGCCATCAGTGGTACGGGACAAAGCTCTGGAAACACCATATATTTT.